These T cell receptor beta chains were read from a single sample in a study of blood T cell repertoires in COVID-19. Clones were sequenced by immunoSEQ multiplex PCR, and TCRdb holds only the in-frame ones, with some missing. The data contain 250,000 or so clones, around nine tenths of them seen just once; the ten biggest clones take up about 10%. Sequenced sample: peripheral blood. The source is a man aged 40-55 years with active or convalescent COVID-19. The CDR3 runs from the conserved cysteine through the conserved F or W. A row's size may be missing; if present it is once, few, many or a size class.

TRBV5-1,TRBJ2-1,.,CASSLRSAGGHNEQFF
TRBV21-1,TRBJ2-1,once,CASNPGGAGHNEQFF
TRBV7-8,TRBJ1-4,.,CASSLGLRGGEKLFF
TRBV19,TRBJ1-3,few,CASTFPDSSGNTIYF
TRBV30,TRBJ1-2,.,CALREVDYGYTF
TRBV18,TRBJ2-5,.,CASSPRYKSQETQYF
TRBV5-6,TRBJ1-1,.,CASSQLWRSPASFF
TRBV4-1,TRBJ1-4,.,CASSQPDRPANEKLFF
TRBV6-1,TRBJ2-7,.,CASSEWDSSRQYF
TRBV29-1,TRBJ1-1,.,CSVDSPTTNTEAFF
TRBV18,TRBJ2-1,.,CASSPREGSYNEQFF
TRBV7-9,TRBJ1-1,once,CASSPTGSTEAFF
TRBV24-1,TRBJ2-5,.,CATSDSSGQQETQYF
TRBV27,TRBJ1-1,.,CASSKGQNTEAFF
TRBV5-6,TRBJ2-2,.,CASSVGLAGDTGELFF
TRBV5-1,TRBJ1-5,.,CASSDDRPQSNQPQHF
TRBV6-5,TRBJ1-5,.,CASKLGTGRKQPQHF
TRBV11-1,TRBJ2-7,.,CASSGDRRYEQYF
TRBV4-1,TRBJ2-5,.,CASSQGRGLTVQETQYF
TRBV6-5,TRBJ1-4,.,CASSYSIPGVNEKLFF
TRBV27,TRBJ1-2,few,CASSPRENYGYTF
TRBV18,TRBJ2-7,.,CASSPSRTSFYEQYF
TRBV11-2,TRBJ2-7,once,CASSILAGGGEQYF
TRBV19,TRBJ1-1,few,CASRPSAGMNTEAFF
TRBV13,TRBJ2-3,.,CASTPSGGDTQYF
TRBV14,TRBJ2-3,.,CASSQDRVTQYF
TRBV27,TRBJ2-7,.,CASSPSGRGGAYEQYF
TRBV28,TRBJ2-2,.,CATKPGAGELFF
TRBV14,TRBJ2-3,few,CASSPFSDTQYF
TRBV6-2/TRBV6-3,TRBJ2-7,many,CASSTTYEQYF
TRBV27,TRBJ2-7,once,CASAGTVSYEQYF
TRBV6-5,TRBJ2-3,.,CASRPSVWQDTQYF